This paragraph reports one T cell receptor (beta chain). Its antigen is still unknown. The germline V gene has CDR1 SGHTA and CDR2 FQGNSA. This CDR3 is built from 14 residues. Between the trimmed V and J ends, which lost 5 bases and 6 bases, there was a span of 14 bases. The data derive from a study of T cell repertoires in cytomegalovirus infection. Findings of the study overall: CMV carriers having the relevant HLA were flagged by cumulative public TCR beta family frequency.

TCRdb re-called the reads through MiXCR, storing one row per CDR3 protein. The data hold around 85,000 distinct CDR3 sequences, with about half observed a single time. The receptor was isolated from a human donor in good health (CMV status not recorded). Some clones in this sample may be carry-over from other donors' samples. V gene TRBV7-2 combines with J gene TRBJ2-1; maybe TRBD2 (6 bases). The input for sequencing was CD8+ T cells from cultured PBMCs, taken from culture after CMV antigen stimulation. CDR3 coding DNA: TGTGCCAGCAGCCCCGGGGGAGTTCGCAATGAGCAGTTCTTC. It is translated as CASSPGGVRNEQFF. The variable domain in full, completed from reference TRBV7-2 and TRBJ2-1, reads GAGVSQSPSNKVTEKGKDVELRCDPISGHTALYWYRQSLGQGLEFLIYFQGNSAPDKSGLPSDRFSAERTGGSVSTLTIQRTQQEDSAVYLCASSPGGVRNEQFFGPGTRLTVL.